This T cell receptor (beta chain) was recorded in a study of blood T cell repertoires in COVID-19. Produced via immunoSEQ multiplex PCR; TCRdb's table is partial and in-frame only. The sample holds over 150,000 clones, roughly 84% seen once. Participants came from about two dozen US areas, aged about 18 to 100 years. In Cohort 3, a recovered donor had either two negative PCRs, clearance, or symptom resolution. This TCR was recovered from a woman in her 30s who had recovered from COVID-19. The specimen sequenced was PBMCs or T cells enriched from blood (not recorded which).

This CDR3 is CASRGLAGENTGELFF. Written as DNA, the CDR3 is TGCGCCAGCAGGGGACTAGCGGGCGAAAACACCGGGGAGCTGTTTTTT. The chain is built from TRBV5-1 and TRBJ2-2; 12 nucleotides match TRBD2. Germline loops: CDR1 SGHRS, CDR2 YFSETQ. This CDR3 region has 16 residues. Trimming cost V 5 bases and J 2 bases; bases outside gene matches: 4.